These T cell receptor beta chains were read from a single sample in a study of cytomegalovirus exposure and HLA in healthy donors. This table comes from immunoSEQ multiplex PCR, and its TCRdb copy is limited to in-frame clones, with some not included. Found here are about 93,000 clones, around four fifths of them singletons; the top ten hold about 3%. What was sequenced was PBMCs. These receptors originate from a woman aged 40 to 49 in good health and CMV-seronegative. Both conserved end residues are part of each CDR3. D genes are given only for firm matches. Only some rows state a clone size, as once, few, many or a class for expanded clones.

J: TRBJ1-1; V: TRBV6-5; size: NA; D: NA; CDR3: CASSYSGQTLDTEAFF; DNA: TGTGCCAGCAGTTACTCGGGGCAAACTTTGGACACTGAAGCTTTCTTT
J: TRBJ2-3; V: TRBV19; size: NA; D: NA; CDR3: CASSGGGQTDTQYF; DNA: TGTGCCAGTAGCGGGGGGGGACAGACAGATACGCAGTATTTT
J: TRBJ2-2; V: TRBV10-3; size: few; D: NA; CDR3: CAIKRGKGELFF; DNA: TGTGCCATCAAAAGGGGTAAAGGGGAGCTGTTTTTT
J: TRBJ1-3; V: TRBV7-8; size: NA; D: NA; CDR3: CASSPGGTGNTIYF; DNA: TGTGCCAGCAGCCCCGGGGGTACCGGAAACACCATATATTTT
J: TRBJ2-2; V: TRBV6-1; size: NA; D: TRBD1; CDR3: CASSVYRGTGELFF; DNA: TGTGCCAGCAGTGTATACAGGGGAACCGGGGAGCTGTTTTTT
J: TRBJ2-3; V: TRBV6-1; size: NA; D: TRBD2; CDR3: CASSDRLAGGSTDTQYF; DNA: TGTGCCAGCAGTGACAGACTAGCGGGAGGTAGCACAGATACGCAGTATTTT
J: TRBJ2-1; V: TRBV7-7; size: NA; D: NA; CDR3: CASSKIGPGEQFF; DNA: TGTGCTAGCAGCAAGATCGGGCCGGGGGAGCAGTTCTTC
J: TRBJ1-4; V: TRBV7-9; size: NA; D: NA; CDR3: CASSPAGRGSEKLFF; DNA: TGTGCCAGCAGCCCCGCGGGACGGGGTAGTGAAAAACTGTTTTTT
J: TRBJ1-5; V: TRBV28; size: NA; D: NA; CDR3: CASSLRDNQPQHF; DNA: TGTGCCAGCAGTTTGAGGGACAATCAGCCCCAGCATTTT
J: TRBJ1-2; V: TRBV6-6; size: NA; D: TRBD1; CDR3: CASSYGTGGADGYTF; DNA: TGTGCCAGCAGTTACGGGACAGGGGGCGCCGATGGCTACACCTTC
J: TRBJ1-6; V: TRBV5-1; size: NA; D: TRBD1; CDR3: CASSKGANSPLHF; DNA: TGCGCCAGCAGTAAGGGGGCCAATTCACCCCTCCACTTT
J: TRBJ1-5; V: TRBV9; size: NA; D: TRBD1; CDR3: CASSVSGGIEPQHF; DNA: TGTGCCAGCAGCGTATCAGGGGGAATTGAGCCCCAGCATTTT
J: TRBJ2-3; V: TRBV6-5; size: once; D: TRBD2; CDR3: CASSIAGGPGTQYF; DNA: TGTGCCAGCAGTATAGCGGGAGGGCCTGGGACGCAGTATTTT